This T cell receptor (beta chain) is from a study of radiotherapy plus CTLA-4 blockade in lung cancer. Generated by immunoSEQ multiplex PCR, the TCRdb table keeps only in-frame clones and is missing some. The sample holds about 77,000 clones, roughly four fifths seen once. Germline assignment: CDR1 GTSNPN and CDR2 SVGIG (reference sequence). Trimming stripped 2 bases from V and 11 bases from J, with 18 bases between. The CDR3 runs 13 residues. The sequence was collected from a human donor with non-small cell lung cancer whose response to radiotherapy plus ipilimumab could not be evaluated. This chain links TRBV30 with TRBJ1-1; tentative D call: TRBD1 (5 bases). The sequenced sample was peripheral blood, obtained from a patient treated with radiotherapy plus ipilimumab. The CDR3 region has the DNA TGTGCCTGGAGTCTCAAAGGGACTGCTCTTGCTTTCTTT. This translates into CAWSLKGTALAFF.